This paragraph reports one TCR beta chain. Original handling: Counts of nucleated cells, estimated from reference gene primer amplification, were obtained. Produced via immunoSEQ multiplex PCR; TCRdb's table is partial and in-frame only. That table is the source of V, J and clone size, and D and trimming were worked out from the DNA. Among around 260,000 clones listed, 85% to 90% were seen once. The sample originates from a study of blood T cell repertoires in COVID-19. At the level of the study: The study drew acute and convalescent COVID-19 samples from the United States, Italy and Spain. From T cells, B-cell-depleted T cells, or PBMCs came the material, which was cDNA or gDNA.

Germline V gene sequence: CDR1 SGHKS, CDR2 YYEKEE (reference sequence). Trimming shortened V by 4 bases and J by 6 bases, and 14 bases separated the two germline ends. This CDR3 is built from 13 residues. The V call is TRBV5-5, the J call TRBJ2-7; D not certain. The clonotype comes from a man between 18 and 35 years old with active or convalescent COVID-19. Specimen: peripheral blood. CDR3 amino acids: CASSRTTGAEQYF. DNA of the CDR3: TGTGCCAGCAGCCGTACAACTGGAGCCGAGCAGTACTTC.